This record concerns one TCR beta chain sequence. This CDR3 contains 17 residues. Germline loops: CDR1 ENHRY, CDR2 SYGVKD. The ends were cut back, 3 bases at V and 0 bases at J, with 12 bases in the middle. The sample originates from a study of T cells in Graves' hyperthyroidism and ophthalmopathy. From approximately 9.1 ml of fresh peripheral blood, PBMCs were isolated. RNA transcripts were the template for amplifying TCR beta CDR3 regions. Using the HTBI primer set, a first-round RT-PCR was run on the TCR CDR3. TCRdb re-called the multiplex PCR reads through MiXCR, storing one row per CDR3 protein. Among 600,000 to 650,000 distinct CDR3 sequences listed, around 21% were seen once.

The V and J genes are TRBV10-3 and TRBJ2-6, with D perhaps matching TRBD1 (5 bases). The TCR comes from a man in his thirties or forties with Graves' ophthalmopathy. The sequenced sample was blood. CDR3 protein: CAISELGVNSGANVLTF. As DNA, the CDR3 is TGTGCCATCAGTGAATTAGGGGTTAACTCTGGGGCCAACGTCCTGACTTTC.